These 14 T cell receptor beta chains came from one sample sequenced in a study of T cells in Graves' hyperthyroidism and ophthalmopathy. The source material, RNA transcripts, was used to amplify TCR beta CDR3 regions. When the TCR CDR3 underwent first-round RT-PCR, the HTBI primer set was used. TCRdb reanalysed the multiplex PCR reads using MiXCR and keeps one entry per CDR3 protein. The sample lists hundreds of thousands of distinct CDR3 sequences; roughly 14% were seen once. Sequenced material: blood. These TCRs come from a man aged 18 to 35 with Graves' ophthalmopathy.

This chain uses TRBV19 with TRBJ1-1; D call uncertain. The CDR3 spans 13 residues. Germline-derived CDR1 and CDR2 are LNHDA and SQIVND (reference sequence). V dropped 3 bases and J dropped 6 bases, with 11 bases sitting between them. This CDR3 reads CASSIRESAEAFF. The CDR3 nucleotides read TGTGCCAGTAGTATTCGGGAAAGCGCTGAAGCTTTCTTT.

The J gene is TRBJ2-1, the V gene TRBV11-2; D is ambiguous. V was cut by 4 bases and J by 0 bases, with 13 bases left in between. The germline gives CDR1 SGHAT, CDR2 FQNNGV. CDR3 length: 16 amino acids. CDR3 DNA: TGTGCCAGCAGCTCTATGACACTTAGCTCCTACAATGAGCAGTTCTTC. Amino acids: CASSSMTLSSYNEQFF.

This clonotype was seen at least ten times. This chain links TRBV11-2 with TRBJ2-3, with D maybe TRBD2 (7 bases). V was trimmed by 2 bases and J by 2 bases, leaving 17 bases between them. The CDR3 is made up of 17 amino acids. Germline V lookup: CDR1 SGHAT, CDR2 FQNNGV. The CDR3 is CASSLLLAGAHTDTQYF. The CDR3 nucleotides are TGTGCCAGCAGCTTATTACTCGCGGGGGCCCACACAGATACGCAGTATTTT.

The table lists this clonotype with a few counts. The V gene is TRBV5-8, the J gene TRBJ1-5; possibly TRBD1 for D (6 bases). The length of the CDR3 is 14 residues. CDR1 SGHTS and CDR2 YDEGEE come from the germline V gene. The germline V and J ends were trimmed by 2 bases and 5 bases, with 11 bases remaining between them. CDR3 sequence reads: CASSFRDTYQPQHF. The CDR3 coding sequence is TGTGCCAGCAGCTTTAGGGACACCTATCAGCCCCAGCATTTT.

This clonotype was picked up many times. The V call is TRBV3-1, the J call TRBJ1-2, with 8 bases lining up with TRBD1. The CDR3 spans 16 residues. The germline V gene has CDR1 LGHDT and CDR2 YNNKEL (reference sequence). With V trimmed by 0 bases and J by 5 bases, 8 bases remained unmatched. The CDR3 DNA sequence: TGTGCCAGCAGCCAAGACCTAGTAGACAGGGGATATGGCTACACCTTC. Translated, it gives CASSQDLVDRGYGYTF.

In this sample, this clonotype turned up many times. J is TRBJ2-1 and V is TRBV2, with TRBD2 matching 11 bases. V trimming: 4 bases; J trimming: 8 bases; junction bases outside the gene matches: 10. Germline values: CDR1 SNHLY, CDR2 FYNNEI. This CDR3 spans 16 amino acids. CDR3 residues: CASSGLAGQPSDEQFF. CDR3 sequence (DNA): TGTGCCAGCAGTGGACTAGCGGGGCAGCCTTCGGATGAGCAGTTCTTC.

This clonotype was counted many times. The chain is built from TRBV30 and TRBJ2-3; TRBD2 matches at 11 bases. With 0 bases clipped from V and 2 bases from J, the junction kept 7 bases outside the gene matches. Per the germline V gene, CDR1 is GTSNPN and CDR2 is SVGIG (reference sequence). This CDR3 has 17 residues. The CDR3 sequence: CAWSVLAGGSHTDTQYF. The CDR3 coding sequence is TGTGCCTGGAGTGTGCTAGCGGGAGGATCTCACACAGATACGCAGTATTTT.

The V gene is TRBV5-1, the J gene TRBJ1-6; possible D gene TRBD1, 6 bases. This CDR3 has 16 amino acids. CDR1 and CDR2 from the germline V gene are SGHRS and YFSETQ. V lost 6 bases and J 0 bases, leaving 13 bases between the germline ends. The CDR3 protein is CASTFDRSSYNSPLHF. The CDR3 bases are TGCGCCAGCACCTTCGACAGGAGCTCCTATAATTCACCCCTCCACTTT. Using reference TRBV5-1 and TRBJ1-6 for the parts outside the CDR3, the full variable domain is KAGVTQTPRYLIKTRGQQVTLSCSPISGHRSVSWYQQTPGQGLQFLFEYFSETQRNKGNFPGRFSGRQFSNSRSEMNVSTLELGDSALYLCASTFDRSSYNSPLHFGNGTRLTVT.

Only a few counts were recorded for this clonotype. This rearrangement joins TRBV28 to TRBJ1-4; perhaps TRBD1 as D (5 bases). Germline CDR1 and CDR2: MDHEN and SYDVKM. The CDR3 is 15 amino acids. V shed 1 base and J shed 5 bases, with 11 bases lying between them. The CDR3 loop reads CASSLSTEANEKLFF. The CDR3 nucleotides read TGTGCCAGCAGTTTATCGACAGAAGCAAATGAAAAACTGTTTTTT.

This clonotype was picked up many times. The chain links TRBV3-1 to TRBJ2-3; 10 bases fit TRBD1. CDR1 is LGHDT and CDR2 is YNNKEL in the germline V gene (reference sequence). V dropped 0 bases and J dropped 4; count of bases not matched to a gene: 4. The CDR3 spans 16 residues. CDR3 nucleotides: TGTGCCAGCAGCCAAGAGGGACAGGGGTGGGCAGATACGCAGTATTTT. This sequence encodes CASSQEGQGWADTQYF.

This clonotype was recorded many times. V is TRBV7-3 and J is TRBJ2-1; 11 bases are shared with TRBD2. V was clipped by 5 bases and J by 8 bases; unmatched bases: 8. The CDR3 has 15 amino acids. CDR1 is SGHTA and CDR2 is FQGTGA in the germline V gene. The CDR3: CASSLTSGSADEQFF. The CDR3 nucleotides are TGTGCCAGCAGCCTTACTAGCGGGAGTGCGGATGAGCAGTTCTTC.

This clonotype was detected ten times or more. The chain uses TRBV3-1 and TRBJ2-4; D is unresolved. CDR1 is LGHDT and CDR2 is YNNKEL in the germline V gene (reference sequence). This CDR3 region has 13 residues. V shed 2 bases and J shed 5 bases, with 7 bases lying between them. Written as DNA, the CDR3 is TGTGCCAGCAGCCAATCAAGGGAAAACATTCAGTACTTC. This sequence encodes CASSQSRENIQYF.

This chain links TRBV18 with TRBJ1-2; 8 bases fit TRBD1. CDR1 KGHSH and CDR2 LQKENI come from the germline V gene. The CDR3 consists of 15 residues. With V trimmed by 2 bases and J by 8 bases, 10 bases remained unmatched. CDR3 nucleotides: TGTGCCAGCTCACCAGCCATCGGACAGGGCTACGGCTACACCTTC. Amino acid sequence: CASSPAIGQGYGYTF.

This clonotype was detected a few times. CDR3 in amino acids: CASSLRPSGTPNPGTDTQYF. The CDR3 DNA is TGTGCCAGTAGTCTCCGGCCTAGCGGGACTCCTAATCCGGGCACAGATACGCAGTATTTT. V and J are TRBV19 and TRBJ2-3, with TRBD2 matching 9 bases. Germline CDR1 reads LNHDA; CDR2 reads SQIVND (reference sequence). CDR3 length: 20 amino acids. V was clipped by 5 bases and J by 1 base; unmatched bases: 19. The entire variable domain, with the rest obtained from reference TRBV19 and TRBJ2-3, is as follows: DGGITQSPKYLFRKEGQNVTLSCEQNLNHDAMYWYRQDPGQGLRLIYYSQIVNDFQKGDIAEGYSVSREKKESFPLTVTSAQKNPTAFYLCASSLRPSGTPNPGTDTQYFGPGTRLTVL.